These 11 T cell receptor beta chains originate from one sample sequenced in a study of T-cell memory formation after mild COVID-19. Via MiXCR, TCRdb re-called the 5' RACE reads, giving one row per CDR3 protein. The profile shows fewer than 700,000 distinct CDR3 sequences, about a fifth of them singletons. Input material: PBMCs or a T cell subset sorted from them (not recorded which). These receptors were collected from an adult woman who had mild COVID-19 (a few samples of this study predate the infection). Cell type and time point are not known.

This clonotype was detected only a few times. The V and J genes are TRBV6-1 and TRBJ1-6, with TRBD1 identical over 8 bases. The CDR3 sequence is 17 residues long. Germline lookup yields CDR1 MNHNS and CDR2 SASEGT. After removal of 6 bases from V and 0 bases from J, the junction contained 7 bases not matched to a gene. This CDR3 reads CASSPRQGSSYNSPLHF. CDR3 in DNA: TGTGCCAGCAGCCCTAGACAGGGGAGCTCCTATAATTCACCCCTCCACTTT.

The V and J genes are TRBV20-1 and TRBJ2-7; no clear D. Deletions cut 2 bases from V and 4 bases from J, with 15 bases between. The CDR3 runs 14 residues. Germline CDR1 DFQATT, CDR2 SNEGSKA (reference sequence). CDR3 in amino acids: CSARPQDGTYEQYF. The DNA for the CDR3 is TGCAGTGCTAGACCTCAGGACGGAACTTACGAGCAGTACTTC.

This clonotype turned up a few times. J is TRBJ2-3 and V is TRBV3-2; the D call of TRBD2 is as the table states it, not checked on the DNA. TRBV3-2 is designated a pseudogene. This CDR3 contains 22 residues. CDR3 sequence: CASRLGTGTSGEAEETTDTQYF. The CDR3, as DNA: TGTGCCAGCAGGCTTGGGACCGGGACTAGCGGGGAAGCAGAAGAGACCACAGATACGCAGTATTTT.

This clonotype was observed a few times. The rearrangement links TRBV5-1 to TRBJ2-1; 11 bases are shared with TRBD2. Germline loops: CDR1 SGHRS, CDR2 YFSETQ. The CDR3 spans 15 residues. J gave up 8 bases and V 0 bases, and 4 bases lay outside the gene matches. CDR3 protein: CASSLDVLAGDEQFF. The CDR3 coding sequence is TGCGCCAGCAGCTTGGACGTACTAGCGGGGGATGAGCAGTTCTTC.

This chain joins TRBV7-8 and TRBJ1-2, with D perhaps TRBD1 (6 bases). Germline values: CDR1 SGHVS, CDR2 FQNEAQ. V was trimmed by 1 base and J by 4 bases, leaving 10 bases between them. CDR3 size: 14 residues. Written as DNA, the CDR3 is TGTGCCAGCAGCTTAGGGTCAGGGGTCTATGGCTACACCTTC. This encodes CASSLGSGVYGYTF. Filled out from reference TRBV7-8 and TRBJ1-2, the complete variable domain reads GAGVSQSPRYKVAKRGQDVALRCDPISGHVSLFWYQQALGQGPEFLTYFQNEAQLDKSGLPSDRFFAERPEGSVSTLKIQRTQQEDSAVYLCASSLGSGVYGYTFGSGTRLTVV.

The chain has TRBV12-3 or TRBV12-4 and TRBJ2-7; TRBD1 matches 8 bases. J lost 6 bases, V lost 6 bases, and 7 bases had no gene match. CDR3 length: 13 residues. CDR3 bases: TGTGCCAGCAGCACAGGGGGGACAATCGAGCAGTACTTC. Translating gives CASSTGGTIEQYF.

This clonotype was seen more than once but under ten times. This chain joins TRBV15 and TRBJ1-4, with D unresolved. V shed 5 bases and J shed 7 bases, with 17 bases lying between them. CDR3 length: 15 residues. Germline V CDR1 and CDR2: LNHNV, YYDKDF (reference sequence). The CDR3 sequence: CATSSSRNFVEKLFF. CDR3 DNA sequence: TGTGCCACCAGCTCTTCCCGCAACTTTGTTGAAAAACTGTTTTTT.

DNA for the CDR3: TGTGCCAGCAGCCAAATAGCGGGTGGAAACAATGAGCAGTTCTTC. Protein: CASSQIAGGNNEQFF. The V gene is TRBV3-1, the J gene TRBJ2-1, with 7 bases matching TRBD2. CDR3 length equals 15 residues. CDR1 is LGHDT, CDR2 YNNKEL, per germline (reference sequence). V lost 2 bases and J lost 5; bases outside the gene matches: 6.

This clonotype was found a few times. V is TRBV10-2 and J is TRBJ2-3; TRBD2 matches 10 bases. CDR1 WSHSY and CDR2 SAAADI come from the germline V gene. This CDR3 contains 16 residues. With 3 bases clipped from V and 2 bases from J, the junction kept 5 bases outside the gene matches. CDR3 nucleotides: TGCGCCAGCAGTGAACAACTAGCGGGGTTCACAGATACGCAGTATTTT. Its protein product is CASSEQLAGFTDTQYF.

The rearrangement uses TRBV6-6 and TRBJ2-7, with 9 nucleotides matching TRBD1. Unmatched junction bases numbered 10, after V lost 5 bases and J lost 2 bases. Germline CDR1 is MNHNY and CDR2 is SVGAGI (reference sequence). CDR3 length: 16 residues. The CDR3 is CASSDAPGQGAYEQYF. Written as DNA, the CDR3 is TGTGCCAGCAGTGACGCCCCGGGACAGGGTGCCTACGAGCAGTACTTC.

The gene calls are TRBV18 and TRBJ1-1; D call uncertain. Trimming cost V 2 bases and J 8 bases, with 12 bases left between them. CDR1 is KGHSH, CDR2 LQKENI, per germline. This CDR3 spans 13 amino acids. CDR3 residues: CASSPSRGFEAFF. The CDR3 nucleotides are TGTGCCAGCTCACCATCGAGAGGGTTCGAAGCTTTCTTT.